This TCR beta chain derives from a study of T-cell reconstitution after alpha-beta-depleted transplantation in children. The CDR3 covers 14 residues. Trimming took off 3 bases at V and 1 base at J, with 9 bases between the two ends. Germline CDR1 SGHVS, CDR2 FQNEAQ. Unique molecular identifiers were used to barcode this TCRbeta library. Each CDR3 protein gets one entry after TCRdb re-called the PCR reads with MiXCR. The table records about 240,000 distinct CDR3 sequences, around 12% of them present only once. This clonotype appeared many times. The input for sequencing was PBMCs from the stem cell graft donor, taken from the stem cell graft. The clonotype comes from a human donor who donated a stem cell graft to a child with acute lymphoblastic leukemia. This rearrangement joins TRBV7-8 to TRBJ1-2, with D possibly being TRBD1 (5 bases). The CDR3 DNA sequence: TGTGCCAGCAGCTTGATGGGGGATAACTATGGCTACACCTTC. Amino acids: CASSLMGDNYGYTF.